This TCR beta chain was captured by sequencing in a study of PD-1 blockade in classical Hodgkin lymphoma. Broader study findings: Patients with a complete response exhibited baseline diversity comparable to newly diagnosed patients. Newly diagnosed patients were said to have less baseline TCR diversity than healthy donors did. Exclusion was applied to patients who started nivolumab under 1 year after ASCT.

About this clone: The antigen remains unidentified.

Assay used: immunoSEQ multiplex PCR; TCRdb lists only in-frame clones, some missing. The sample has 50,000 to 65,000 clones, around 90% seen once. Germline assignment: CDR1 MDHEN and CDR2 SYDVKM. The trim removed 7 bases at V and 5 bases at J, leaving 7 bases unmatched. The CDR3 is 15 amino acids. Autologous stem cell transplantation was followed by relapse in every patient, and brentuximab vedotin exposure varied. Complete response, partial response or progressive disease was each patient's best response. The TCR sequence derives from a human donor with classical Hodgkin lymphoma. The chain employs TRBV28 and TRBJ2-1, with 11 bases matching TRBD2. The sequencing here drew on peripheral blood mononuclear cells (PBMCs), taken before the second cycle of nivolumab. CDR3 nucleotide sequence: TGTGCCAGCAATAGCGGGGGGGCCGTCGACAATGAGCAGTTCTTC. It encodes CASNSGGAVDNEQFF. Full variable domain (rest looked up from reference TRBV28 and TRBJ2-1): DVKVTQSSRYLVKRTGEKVFLECVQDMDHENMFWYRQDPGLGLRLIYFSYDVKMKEKGDIPEGYSVSREKKERFSLILESASTNQTSMYLCASNSGGAVDNEQFFGPGTRLTVL.